A few counts support the clone carrying this T cell receptor (beta chain). The antigen is unknown. This specimen belongs to a study of T cells in localized non-small cell lung cancer. Whole-study results and caveats: A median about 50 of the top 100 tumor clones appeared in adjacent lung. Maximal T cell clonality occurred in uninvolved adjacent lung, with tumor ranking below it. With higher T cell density in blood came longer overall survival. It remains possible that heterogeneity exists, since only one tumor region was sequenced.

Produced via immunoSEQ multiplex PCR; TCRdb's table is partial and in-frame only. The table lists about 48,000 clones, approximately 80% of them singletons. The trim removed 2 bases at V and 4 bases at J, leaving 7 bases unmatched. CDR1 and CDR2 (germline): MNHEY, SVGAGI. This CDR3 contains 15 residues. Specimen: peripheral blood, collected before any cancer treatment. The clonotype originates from a man between 40 and 70 years old with stage I squamous cell lung carcinoma. The chain uses TRBV6-5 and TRBJ1-1; the match to TRBD1 covers 7 bases. Here the CDR3 DNA reads TGTGCCAGCAGTTACAGGGGGCAGTCAGGCACTGAAGCTTTCTTT. It translates to CASSYRGQSGTEAFF.